The entry below describes one TCR beta chain. Its binding antigen is unknown. From each donor, an approximately 2.5 ml peripheral blood sample was collected into PAXgene tubes and stored at -80 degrees C. Without any T cell sorting, total RNA was extracted from whole blood using the PAXgene blood miRNA kit on an automated QIAcube. Deep TCRalpha and TCRbeta repertoire profiling with unique molecular barcoding was performed on peripheral blood of monozygotic twin pairs concordant or discordant for inflammatory bowel disease. Smoking habits were recorded for all twin pairs, and each individual was classified as a current, former or never smoker. The CDR3 covers 15 residues, taking in both the cysteine and the phenylalanine. This entry has no DNA. CDR1 and CDR2, looked up from the germline V gene, are SGHTA and FQGNSA. The data were obtained in a study of monozygotic twins with inflammatory bowel disease (dated by TCRdb to 2018 to 2020). As for the study more broadly: In total, approximately 28 monozygotic twin pairs made up the full study: 19 Danish pairs, all IBD-discordant, plus nine German pairs, of which four were IBD-concordant and five were IBD-discordant. The search for disease-associated traits relied mainly on comparing IBD patients with their genetically identical healthy co-twins within discordant pairs. Each individual had, on average, about 151 000 unique TCRalpha sequences and 181 000 unique TCRbeta sequences available for analysis.

What the study reported, not specific to this receptor: Fewer clonotypes were shared with other individuals by IBD patients than by healthy twins, most markedly in patients showing signs of disease activity. Because patients received different immunosuppressive treatments, the repertoires may have picked up extra background noise and variability between individuals. The results gave no support for a single strong signal or clonotype linked to IBD. TCRbeta repertoire diversity, by inverse Simpson index, was decreased in IBD patients compared with their healthy co-twins. Repertoire similarity did not differ between concordant and discordant twins, which could be due to limited statistical power. Different T cell subtypes could not be distinguished in the analysis.

The library was made by 5' RACE. Preparation of each TCR library used around 3.5 ug of total RNA. For each sample, cDNA was synthesized in eight separate reactions using SMARTScribe reverse transcriptase. Unique molecular identifiers containing a 6-nucleotide sample barcode were introduced through template switching during cDNA synthesis. Two nested PCRs of roughly 16 and 10 cycles amplified the TCRalpha and TCRbeta cDNA, and bead purification followed each PCR. Before amplification, the cDNA was treated with uracil DNA-glycosylase and purified using the QIAquick PCR purification kit. In the second PCR, Illumina TruSeq-compatible adapters and sample-specific barcodes were added. TapeStation and Qubit were used to check library quality and concentration, and around 4.5 ng of each library went into the pool. The pooled libraries were sequenced with 2 x 100 bp reads and custom sequencing primers on an Illumina HiSeq2500 single-index Rapid Run. The authors' analysis ran thus. UMI-based consensus assembly with MiGEC version 1.2.6 was used to correct PCR and sequencing errors. MiXCR version 2.1.1 was used for V(D)J alignment, clonotype assembly and CDR3 extraction. Normalisation of gene usage, clonotype sharing and MAIT/NKT TCR abundance was achieved by analysing the top 1000, 10 000 and 20 000 clonotypes per sample. Diversity was computed as the inverse Simpson index with the vegan R package after downsampling to 27 000 UMIs. Statistical testing used paired Mann-Whitney U tests on the discordant twin pairs and applied Benjamini-Hochberg correction for multiple testing. Reprocessed by TCRdb, the reads give a single entry per CDR3 protein sequence, without DNA. The V and J calls shown here were made by TCRdb, not taken from the authors' results. This sample's clone table shows fewer than 450,000 distinct CDR3 sequences. The ten biggest clones cover 2% to 3% of the sample.

The rearrangement combines TRBV7-2 with TRBJ2-7; TCRdb selects TRBD2, and the lack of DNA leaves this call unchecked. The clonotype originates from a human donor with ulcerative colitis or Crohn's disease, or a healthy co-twin of an affected twin (not recorded which). Specimen: blood. The CDR3 has the sequence CASSHWTADGYEQYF.